This TCR beta chain originates from a study of T cell responses to AZD1222 COVID-19 vaccine. Looking at the study overall: Analysis merged second doses at about 4 or about 12 weeks.

On this clone: Its antigen is unidentified.

The table came from immunoSEQ multiplex PCR; TCRdb's copy has only in-frame clones and leaves some out. The sample yields about 130,000 clones, around 84% seen once. CDR3 length equals 18 residues. The germline V and J ends were trimmed by 4 bases and 0 bases, with 20 bases remaining between them. Germline values: CDR1 SGHRS, CDR2 YFSETQ. Broader study findings: Epitopes outside B.1.351 and B.1.1.7 mutated regions reportedly drew nearly half of spike TCRs. The sample set comprised mostly white British donors with more females, and clonal diversity was possibly underestimated. Of the AZD1222 recipients, only 5 or 6 were seropositive at baseline.

This clonotype was sampled from an adult in good health. Material: peripheral blood, obtained on day 0 of AZD1222 vaccination. The chain carries TRBV5-1 and TRBJ2-1; possibly TRBD2 for D (6 bases). CDR3 loop: CASSPESWGDSSYNEQFF. DNA of the CDR3: TGCGCCAGCAGCCCTGAAAGCTGGGGGGATAGCTCCTACAATGAGCAGTTCTTC. Together with reference TRBV5-1 and TRBJ2-1, the CDR3 gives the full variable domain: KAGVTQTPRYLIKTRGQQVTLSCSPISGHRSVSWYQQTPGQGLQFLFEYFSETQRNKGNFPGRFSGRQFSNSRSEMNVSTLELGDSALYLCASSPESWGDSSYNEQFFGPGTRLTVL.